This T cell receptor (beta chain) was identified in a study of T-cell reconstitution after alpha-beta-depleted transplantation in children. This clonotype came up many times. Preparation of the TCRbeta library involved a method that used unique molecular identifiers. Using its own MiXCR run on the PCR reads, TCRdb lists one record per CDR3 protein. The sample includes about 240,000 distinct CDR3 sequences, about 11% of them seen just once. V was cut by 2 bases and J by 4 bases, with 17 bases left in between. The CDR3 runs 17 residues. Germline V CDR1 and CDR2: MNHEY, SVGAGI. This material consisted of PBMCs from the stem cell graft donor, taken from the stem cell graft. This chain links TRBV6-5 with TRBJ2-2, with TRBD2 as a possible D gene (5 bases). The sequence was collected from a human donor who donated a stem cell graft to a child with acute lymphoblastic leukemia. Written as DNA, the CDR3 is TGTGCCAGCAGTTACCCCTTTGGCGGGCGAGGCACCGGGGAGCTGTTTTTT. Its translation is CASSYPFGGRGTGELFF.